This T cell receptor (beta chain) was sequenced in a study of T cell clonotyping in hematopoietic cell transplantation. Study information: Recipient samples before transplant were obtained post-cytoreduction.

In the case of this clone: Its antigen is undetermined.

The CDR3 totals 15 residues. Germline-derived CDR1 and CDR2 are SGHTA and FQGNSA. J was trimmed by 3 bases and V by 1 base; bases with no gene match: 3. Specified time point: recipient sample about 28 days before transplant, after cytoreduction. Blood collection times were about day -28 and days 30, 100, 180 posttransplant. Some clones are missing from TCRdb's copy, which holds only in-frame ones; the method was immunoSEQ multiplex PCR. The sample lists 45,000 to 60,000 clones; 70% to 90% were seen once. Study conclusions and caveats: Broader posttransplant TCR repertoire diversity was predicted by graft donor and pretransplant recipient Inverse Simpson Index values. Pathologically expanded recipient clonotypes increased progressively from day 30 to day 180 as diversity fell.

V is TRBV7-2 and J is TRBJ2-3; the match to TRBD2 covers 8 bases. The material was peripheral blood mononuclear cells, obtained before stem cell transplant. The source of this sequence is a man aged 60-69 years with biphenotypic leukemia. Some clones in this sample may be carry-over from other donors' samples. This CDR3 is CASSLGPGGTDTQYF. CDR3 bases: TGTGCCAGCAGCTTAGGCCCGGGGGGGACAGATACGCAGTATTTT.